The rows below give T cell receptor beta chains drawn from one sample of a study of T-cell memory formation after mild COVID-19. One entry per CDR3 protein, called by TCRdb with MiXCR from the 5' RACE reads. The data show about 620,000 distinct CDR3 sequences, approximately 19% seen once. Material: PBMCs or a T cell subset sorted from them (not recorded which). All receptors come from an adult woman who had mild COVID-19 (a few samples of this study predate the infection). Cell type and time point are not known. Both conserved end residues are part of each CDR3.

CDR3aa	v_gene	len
CSASRDLAIQETQYF	TRBV20-1	15
CASSQDPDGRRAFF	TRBV3-1	14
CASSLGRIYTEAFF	TRBV12-3/TRBV12-4	14
CASGGTSRYNEQFF	TRBV5-1	14
CASSYLGLNQPQHF	TRBV6-5	14
CASSPGSVGENIQYF	TRBV9	15
CASSPSAVGGYNEQFF	TRBV12-3/TRBV12-4	16
CASSFALGPSSYNEQFF	TRBV9	17
CSVSVGSGYTF	TRBV29-1	11
CSVEQGAVGEQFF	TRBV29-1	13
CASSATRTEAFF	TRBV11-3	12
CASSYSGGISNEQFF	TRBV6-2/TRBV6-3	15
CASSGQGAREQYF	TRBV19	13
CASSYWLAGGLSYEQYF	TRBV6-5	17
CASSRSPGALNTEAFF	TRBV7-9	16
CSARATASGETDTQYF	TRBV20-1	16
CASSKRVGGSSYEQYF	TRBV7-2	16
CASSFDRVGNGYTF	TRBV5-5	14
CASSLAYQGKGNTEAFF	TRBV5-1	17
CASSATRSSYNEQFF	TRBV19	15
CAWRLAAGTGAQYF	TRBV30	14
CASSSGQSYEQYF	TRBV5-1	13
CASSTALAGVSIEQFF	TRBV7-9	16